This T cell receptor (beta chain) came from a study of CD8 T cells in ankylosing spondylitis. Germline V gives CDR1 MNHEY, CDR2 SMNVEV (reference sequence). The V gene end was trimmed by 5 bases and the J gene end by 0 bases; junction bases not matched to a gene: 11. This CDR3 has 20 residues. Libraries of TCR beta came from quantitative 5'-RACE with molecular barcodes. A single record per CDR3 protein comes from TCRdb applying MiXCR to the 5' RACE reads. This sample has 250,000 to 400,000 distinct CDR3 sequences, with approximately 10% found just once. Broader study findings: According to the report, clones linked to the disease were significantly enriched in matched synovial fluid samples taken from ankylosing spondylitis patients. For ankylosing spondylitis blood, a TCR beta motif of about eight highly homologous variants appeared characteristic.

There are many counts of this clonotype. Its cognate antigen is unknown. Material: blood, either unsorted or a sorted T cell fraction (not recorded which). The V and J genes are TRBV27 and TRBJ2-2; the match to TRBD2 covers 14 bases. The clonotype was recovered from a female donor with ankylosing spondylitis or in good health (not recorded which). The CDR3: CASSPTGTSGGFANTGELFF. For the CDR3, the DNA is TGTGCCAGCAGTCCCACCGGGACTAGCGGGGGCTTTGCGAACACCGGGGAGCTGTTTTTT.